The rows below give T cell receptor beta chains drawn from one sample of a study of cytomegalovirus exposure and HLA in healthy donors. TCRdb keeps only in-frame clones here, not all; method: immunoSEQ multiplex PCR. In the table there are roughly 100,000 clones, around 73% of which are singletons. The sample consisted of PBMCs. These receptors were taken from a woman aged 40 to 50 in good health and CMV-seronegative. Each CDR3 is given with its conserved first and last residue.

CDR3aa: CASSFSLAGGNEQFF; v_gene: TRBV13; j_gene: TRBJ2-1
CDR3aa: CATSRQRGRYTGELFF; v_gene: TRBV15; j_gene: TRBJ2-2
CDR3aa: CASSNTRQGASYEQYF; v_gene: TRBV4-3; j_gene: TRBJ2-7
CDR3aa: CASSYSKQGANQPQHF; v_gene: TRBV6-5; j_gene: TRBJ1-5
CDR3aa: CASSTRVGRETQYF; v_gene: TRBV7-2; j_gene: TRBJ2-5
CDR3aa: CASSLLPSGRTGELFF; v_gene: TRBV7-2; j_gene: TRBJ2-2
CDR3aa: CATSREQGNYGYTF; v_gene: TRBV15; j_gene: TRBJ1-2
CDR3aa: CASSSLLRDSHYEQYF; v_gene: TRBV28; j_gene: TRBJ2-7
CDR3aa: CASSLSRGATYEQYF; v_gene: TRBV27; j_gene: TRBJ2-7
CDR3aa: CSARGGDTQYF; v_gene: TRBV20-1; j_gene: TRBJ2-3
CDR3aa: CATGQVLMNTEAFF; v_gene: TRBV10-2; j_gene: TRBJ1-1
CDR3aa: CASRMGQGGLSGANVLTF; v_gene: TRBV28; j_gene: TRBJ2-6
CDR3aa: CASSPSISGGYTDTQYF; v_gene: TRBV5-1; j_gene: TRBJ2-3
CDR3aa: CASSLGPSGGWDYGYTF; v_gene: TRBV5-1; j_gene: TRBJ1-2
CDR3aa: CASSRVGSGRVKDTQYF; v_gene: TRBV2; j_gene: TRBJ2-3
CDR3aa: CAFQMNTEAFF; v_gene: TRBV30; j_gene: TRBJ1-1
CDR3aa: CASSQTRRPETQYF; v_gene: TRBV7-2; j_gene: TRBJ2-5
CDR3aa: CASSDKTGPSNQPQHF; v_gene: TRBV18; j_gene: TRBJ1-5
CDR3aa: CASSLIGGTNTGELFF; v_gene: TRBV27; j_gene: TRBJ2-2
CDR3aa: CASSEEFSGKGYNEQFF; v_gene: TRBV10-1; j_gene: TRBJ2-1
CDR3aa: CASSIAGKTGELFF; v_gene: TRBV11-2; j_gene: TRBJ2-2
CDR3aa: CASSSQGNQPQHF; v_gene: TRBV28; j_gene: TRBJ1-5
CDR3aa: CASSFGGNTEAFF; v_gene: TRBV7-3; j_gene: TRBJ1-1
CDR3aa: CASTRTGSSYEQYF; v_gene: TRBV19; j_gene: TRBJ2-7
CDR3aa: CASSLNRGGAHNEQFF; v_gene: TRBV7-9; j_gene: TRBJ2-1
CDR3aa: CASSLRTSGRPNYEQYF; v_gene: TRBV7-8; j_gene: TRBJ2-7